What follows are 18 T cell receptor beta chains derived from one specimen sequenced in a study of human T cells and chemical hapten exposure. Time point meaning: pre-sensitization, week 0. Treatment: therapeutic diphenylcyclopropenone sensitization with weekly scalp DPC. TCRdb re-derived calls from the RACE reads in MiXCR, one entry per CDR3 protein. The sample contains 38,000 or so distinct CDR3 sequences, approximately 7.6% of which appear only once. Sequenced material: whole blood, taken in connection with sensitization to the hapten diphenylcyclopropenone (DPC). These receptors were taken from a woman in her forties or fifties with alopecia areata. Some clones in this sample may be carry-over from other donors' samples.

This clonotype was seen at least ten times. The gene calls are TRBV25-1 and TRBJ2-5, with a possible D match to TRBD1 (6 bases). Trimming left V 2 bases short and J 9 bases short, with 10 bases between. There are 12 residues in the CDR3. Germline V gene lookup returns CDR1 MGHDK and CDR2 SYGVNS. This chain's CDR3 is CASSEGGRAQYF. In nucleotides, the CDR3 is TGTGCCAGCAGTGAAGGGGGCCGGGCCCAGTACTTC.

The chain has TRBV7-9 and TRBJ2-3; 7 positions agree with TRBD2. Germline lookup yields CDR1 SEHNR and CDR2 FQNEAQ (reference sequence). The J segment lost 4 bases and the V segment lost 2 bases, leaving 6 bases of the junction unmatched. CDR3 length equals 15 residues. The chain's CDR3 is CASSLLAGVSDTQYF. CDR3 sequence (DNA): TGTGCCAGCAGCTTACTGGCGGGAGTATCAGATACGCAGTATTTT. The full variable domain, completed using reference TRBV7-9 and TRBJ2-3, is DTGVSQNPRHKITKRGQNVTFRCDPISEHNRLYWYRQTLGQGPEFLTYFQNEAQLEKSRLLSDRFSAERPKGSFSTLEIQRTEQGDSAMYLCASSLLAGVSDTQYFGPGTRLTVL.

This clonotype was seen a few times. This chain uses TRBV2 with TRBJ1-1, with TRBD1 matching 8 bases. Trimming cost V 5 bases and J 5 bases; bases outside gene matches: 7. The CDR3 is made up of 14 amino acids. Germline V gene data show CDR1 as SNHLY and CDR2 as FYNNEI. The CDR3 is CASSIQGAKTEAFF. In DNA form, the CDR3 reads TGTGCCAGCAGTATCCAGGGGGCAAAGACTGAAGCTTTCTTT.

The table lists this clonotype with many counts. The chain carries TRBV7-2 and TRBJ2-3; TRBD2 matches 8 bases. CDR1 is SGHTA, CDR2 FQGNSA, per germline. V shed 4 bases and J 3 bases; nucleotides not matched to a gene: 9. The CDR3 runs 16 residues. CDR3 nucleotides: TGTGCCAGCAGCTCGGCCGGGACTAGGGCGACAGATACGCAGTATTTT. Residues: CASSSAGTRATDTQYF.

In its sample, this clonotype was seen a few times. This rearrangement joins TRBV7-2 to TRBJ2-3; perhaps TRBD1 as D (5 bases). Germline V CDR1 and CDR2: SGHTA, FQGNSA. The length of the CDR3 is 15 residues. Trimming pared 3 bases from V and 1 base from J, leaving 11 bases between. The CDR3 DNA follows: TGTGCCAGCAGCTTTAGGGGAACCCGCACAGATACGCAGTATTTT. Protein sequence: CASSFRGTRTDTQYF.

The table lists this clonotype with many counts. The CDR3 reads CASSLSRQRGEKLFF. In DNA form, the CDR3 reads TGTGCCAGCAGCTTAAGTCGCCAGCGAGGGGAAAAACTGTTTTTT. The rearrangement uses TRBV11-2 and TRBJ1-4; unclear D gene. From germline, CDR1 is SGHAT and CDR2 FQNNGV. The V end lost 2 bases, the J end lost 8 bases, and 15 bases lay between the germline ends. The CDR3 totals 15 residues.

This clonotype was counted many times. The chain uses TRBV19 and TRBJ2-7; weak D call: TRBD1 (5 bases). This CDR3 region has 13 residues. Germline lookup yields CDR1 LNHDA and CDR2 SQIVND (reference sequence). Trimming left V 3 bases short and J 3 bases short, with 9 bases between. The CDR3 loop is CASSMDRGYEQYF. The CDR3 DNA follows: TGTGCCAGTAGTATGGATAGGGGCTACGAGCAGTACTTC. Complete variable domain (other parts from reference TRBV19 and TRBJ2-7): DGGITQSPKYLFRKEGQNVTLSCEQNLNHDAMYWYRQDPGQGLRLIYYSQIVNDFQKGDIAEGYSVSREKKESFPLTVTSAQKNPTAFYLCASSMDRGYEQYFGPGTRLTVT.

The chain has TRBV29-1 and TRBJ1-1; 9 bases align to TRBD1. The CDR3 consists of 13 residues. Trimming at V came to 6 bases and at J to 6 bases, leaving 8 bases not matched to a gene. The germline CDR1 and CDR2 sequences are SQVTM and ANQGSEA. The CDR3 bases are TGCAGCGTCTCAGACAGGGGGTGGGCTGAAGCTTTCTTT. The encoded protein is CSVSDRGWAEAFF.

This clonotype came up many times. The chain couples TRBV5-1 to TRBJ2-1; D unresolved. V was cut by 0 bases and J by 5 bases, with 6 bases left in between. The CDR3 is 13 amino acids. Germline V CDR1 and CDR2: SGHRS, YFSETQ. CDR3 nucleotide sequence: TGCGCCAGCAGCTTGGTTGTCGACAATGAGCAGTTCTTC. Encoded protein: CASSLVVDNEQFF.

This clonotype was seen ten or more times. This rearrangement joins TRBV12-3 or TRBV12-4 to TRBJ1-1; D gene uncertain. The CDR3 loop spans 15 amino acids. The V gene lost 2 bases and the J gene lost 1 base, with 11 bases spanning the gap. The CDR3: CASSLNKLKNTEAFF. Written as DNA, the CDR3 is TGTGCCAGCAGTTTAAATAAATTGAAGAACACTGAAGCTTTCTTT.

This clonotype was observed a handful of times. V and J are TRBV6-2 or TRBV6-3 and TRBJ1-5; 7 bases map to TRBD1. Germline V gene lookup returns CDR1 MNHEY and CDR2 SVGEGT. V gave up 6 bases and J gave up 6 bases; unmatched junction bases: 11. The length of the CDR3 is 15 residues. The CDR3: CASRREGAPGQPQHF. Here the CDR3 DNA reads TGTGCCAGCAGACGAGAGGGGGCTCCAGGTCAGCCCCAGCATTTT.

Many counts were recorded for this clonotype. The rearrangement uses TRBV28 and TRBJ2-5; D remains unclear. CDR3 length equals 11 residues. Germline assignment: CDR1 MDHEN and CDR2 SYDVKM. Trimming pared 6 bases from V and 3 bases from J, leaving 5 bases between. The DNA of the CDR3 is TGTGCCAGCAGAAGGGAAGAGACCCAGTACTTC. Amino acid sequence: CASRREETQYF.

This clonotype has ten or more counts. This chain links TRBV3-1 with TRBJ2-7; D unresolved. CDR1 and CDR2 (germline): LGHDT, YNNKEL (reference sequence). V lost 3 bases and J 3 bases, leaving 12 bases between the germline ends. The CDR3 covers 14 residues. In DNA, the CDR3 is TGTGCCAGCAGCCACCCTGCCTCGAGCTACGAGCAGTACTTC. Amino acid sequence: CASSHPASSYEQYF.

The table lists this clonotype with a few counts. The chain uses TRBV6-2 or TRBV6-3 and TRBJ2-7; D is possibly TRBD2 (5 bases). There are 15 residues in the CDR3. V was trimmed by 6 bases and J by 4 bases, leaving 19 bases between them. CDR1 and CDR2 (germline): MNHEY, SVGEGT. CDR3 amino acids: CASSPSRLAAYEQYF. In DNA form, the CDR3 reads TGTGCCAGCAGCCCCTCCAGGCTAGCAGCATACGAGCAGTACTTC.

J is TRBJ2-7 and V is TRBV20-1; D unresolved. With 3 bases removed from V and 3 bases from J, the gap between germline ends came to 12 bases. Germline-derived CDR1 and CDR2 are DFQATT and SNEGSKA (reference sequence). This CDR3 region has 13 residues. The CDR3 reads CSASGQSFYEQYF. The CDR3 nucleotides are TGCAGTGCTAGCGGCCAGTCCTTCTACGAGCAGTACTTC.

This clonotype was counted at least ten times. The CDR3 DNA reads as TGTGCCAGCAGGAAGGAACAGGGGTCCCACGAGCAGTACTTC. It translates to CASRKEQGSHEQYF. This chain uses TRBV2 with TRBJ2-7; 7 bases match TRBD1. The germline CDR1 and CDR2 sequences are SNHLY and FYNNEI. CDR3 length equals 14 residues. The V and J ends lost 6 bases and 5 bases, in that order; junction bases with no gene match: 10.

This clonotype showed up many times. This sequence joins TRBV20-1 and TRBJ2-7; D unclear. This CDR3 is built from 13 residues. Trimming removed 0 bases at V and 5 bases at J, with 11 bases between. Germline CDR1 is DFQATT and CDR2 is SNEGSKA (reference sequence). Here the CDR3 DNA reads TGCAGTGCTAGAGAGGCAGGTCTCCACGAGCAGTACTTC. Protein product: CSAREAGLHEQYF.

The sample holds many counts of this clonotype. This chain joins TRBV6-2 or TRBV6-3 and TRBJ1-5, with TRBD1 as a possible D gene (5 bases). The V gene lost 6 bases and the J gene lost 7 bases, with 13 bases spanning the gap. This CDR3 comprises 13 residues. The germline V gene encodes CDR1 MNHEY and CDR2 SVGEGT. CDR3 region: CASSEFRGQPQHF. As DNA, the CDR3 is TGTGCCAGCAGCGAATTCCGGGGGCAGCCCCAGCATTTT.